The 16 T cell receptor beta chains given below trace back to one sample, sequenced in a study of graft-versus-host responses after intestinal transplantation. Profiled with immunoSEQ multiplex PCR; TCRdb holds only in-frame clones, not every one. The data contain 50,000 or so clones, around 90% of them singletons. This specimen consisted of PBMCs, obtained roughly 120 days after intestinal transplantation. Receptors were obtained from a human patient who received an intestinal transplant, so some T cells may come from the graft donor.

The V call is TRBV9, the J call TRBJ2-7; possibly TRBD2 for D (6 bases). Germline V CDR1 and CDR2: SGDLS, YYNGEE. The CDR3 covers 15 residues. Trimming left V 0 bases short and J 5 bases short, with 15 bases between. The CDR3 reads CASSVEGLLGDEQYF. DNA for the CDR3: TGTGCCAGCAGCGTAGAGGGACTTTTAGGGGACGAGCAGTACTTC. Supplemented by reference TRBV9 and TRBJ2-7, the full variable domain reads DSGVTQTPKHLITATGQRVTLRCSPRSGDLSVYWYQQSLDQGLQFLIQYYNGEERAKGNILERFSAQQFPDLHSELNLSSLELGDSALYFCASSVEGLLGDEQYFGPGTRLTVT.

This rearrangement joins TRBV11-3 to TRBJ2-3, with TRBD1 matching 9 bases. The CDR3 runs to 14 residues. V was clipped by 4 bases and J by 6 bases; unmatched bases: 5. Germline-derived CDR1 and CDR2 are SGHNT and YENEEA. The CDR3 DNA follows: TGTGCCAGCAGCTCGGGACAGGGAGGGGATACGCAGTATTTT. It yields the protein CASSSGQGGDTQYF.

V is TRBV12-5 and J is TRBJ2-1; D may correspond to TRBD1 or TRBD2 (5 bases each). With 7 bases removed from V and 4 bases from J, the gap between germline ends came to 17 bases. Germline CDR1 is LGHNT and CDR2 is FRNRAP. The CDR3 length is 15 residues. CDR3 coding DNA: TGTGCTAGTGCCCTCGGGGCGGCCACTTACAATGAGCAGTTCTTC. It yields the protein CASALGAATYNEQFF. The full variable domain, completed using reference TRBV12-5 and TRBJ2-1, is DARVTQTPRHKVTEMGQEVTMRCQPILGHNTVFWYRQTMMQGLELLAYFRNRAPLDDSGMPKDRFSAEMPDATLATLKIQPSEPRDSAVYFCASALGAATYNEQFFGPGTRLTVL.

The V gene is TRBV7-8, the J gene TRBJ1-5, with 8 bases aligning to TRBD1. The CDR3 has 17 amino acids. Germline values: CDR1 SGHVS, CDR2 FQNEAQ. The junction had 7 bases not matched to a gene; V was cut back by 0 bases and J by 3 bases. The CDR3 loop reads CASSLAGRTGTNQPQHF. CDR3 bases: TGTGCCAGCAGCTTAGCAGGACGGACAGGGACCAATCAGCCCCAGCATTTT. The entire variable domain, with the rest obtained from reference TRBV7-8 and TRBJ1-5, is as follows: GAGVSQSPRYKVAKRGQDVALRCDPISGHVSLFWYQQALGQGPEFLTYFQNEAQLDKSGLPSDRFFAERPEGSVSTLKIQRTQQEDSAVYLCASSLAGRTGTNQPQHFGDGTRLSIL.

The J gene is TRBJ1-3, the V gene TRBV6-1; 8 bases fit TRBD1. The J segment lost 0 bases and the V segment lost 8 bases, leaving 3 bases of the junction unmatched. This CDR3 has 14 residues. From germline, CDR1 is MNHNS and CDR2 SASEGT. The CDR3 sequence: CASETGGSGNTIYF. The CDR3 DNA sequence: TGTGCCAGCGAAACAGGGGGCTCTGGAAACACCATATATTTT.

This sequence joins TRBV27 and TRBJ2-7, with D possibly being TRBD1 or TRBD2 (5 bases each). The CDR3 loop spans 14 amino acids. Germline loops: CDR1 MNHEY, CDR2 SMNVEV (reference sequence). V lost 5 bases to trimming and J lost 3 bases, with 14 bases between them. The CDR3 loop is CASSPGTIFYEQYF. In DNA form, the CDR3 reads TGTGCCAGCAGTCCCGGGACCATATTCTACGAGCAGTACTTC.

V is TRBV7-9 and J is TRBJ2-7; tentatively, D is TRBD1 or TRBD2 (5 bases each). This CDR3 spans 14 amino acids. Germline values: CDR1 SEHNR, CDR2 FQNEAQ (reference sequence). The V and J ends lost 3 bases and 2 bases respectively, with 11 bases between them. This CDR3 reads CASSLRGVPYEQYF. CDR3 bases: TGTGCCAGCAGCTTGAGAGGGGTACCCTACGAGCAGTACTTC.

DNA of the CDR3: TGCGCCAGCAGCGAGGGGCCGGCGACCTCCTACGAGCAGTACTTC. Residues: CASSEGPATSYEQYF. The chain has TRBV5-1 and TRBJ2-7; D is tentatively TRBD1 or TRBD2 (5 bases each). The V gene's germline CDR1 is SGHRS and CDR2 YFSETQ. CDR3 length equals 15 residues. V was pared by 4 bases and J by 0 bases, with 14 bases between.

J is TRBJ1-6 and V is TRBV5-4, with D hard to call. CDR1 is SGHNT, CDR2 YYREEE, per germline (reference sequence). The CDR3 is 12 residues long. The ends were cut back, 1 base at V and 11 bases at J, with 7 bases in the middle. CDR3 bases: TGTGCCAGCAGCTTGACCCGGCCACCCCTCCACTTT. Translated: CASSLTRPPLHF.

The V gene is TRBV1, the J gene TRBJ2-1; the listed D gene, TRBD2, was not tested against the DNA. TRBV1 is given as a pseudogene. This CDR3 is 15 amino acids long. As DNA, the CDR3 is TGCACCAGCAGCCAAGATGGTCCGCCTAGCACTGAGCAGTTCTTC. Amino acids: CTSSQDGPPSTEQFF.

The genes are TRBV19 and TRBJ2-1; TRBD1 aligns across 8 bases. The length of the CDR3 is 13 residues. The V and J ends lost 7 bases and 6 bases, in that order; junction bases with no gene match: 5. Germline V lookup: CDR1 LNHDA, CDR2 SQIVND (reference sequence). CDR3 region: CASNPTGANEQFF. CDR3 in DNA: TGTGCCAGTAATCCGACAGGGGCCAATGAGCAGTTCTTC.

The V and J genes are TRBV28 and TRBJ1-1; TRBD1 matches at 7 bases. The CDR3 length is 14 residues. V was clipped by 7 bases and J by 4 bases; unmatched bases: 9. Per germline, CDR1 MDHEN and CDR2 SYDVKM. The CDR3 DNA is TGTGCCAGCAAGCTGACAGGGTCTGGCACTGAAGCTTTCTTT. The encoded protein is CASKLTGSGTEAFF.

This sequence joins TRBV5-4 and TRBJ1-2; D possibly corresponds to TRBD1 (5 bases). This CDR3 has 16 amino acids. CDR1 SGHNT and CDR2 YYREEE come from the germline V gene (reference sequence). Deletions cut 1 base from V and 0 bases from J, with 13 bases between. CDR3 residues: CASSLSDRRTNYGYTF. CDR3 bases: TGTGCCAGCAGCTTGAGTGACAGACGAACTAACTATGGCTACACCTTC. Full variable domain (missing parts from reference TRBV5-4 and TRBJ1-2): ETGVTQSPTHLIKTRGQQVTLRCSSQSGHNTVSWYQQALGQGPQFIFQYYREEENGRGNFPPRFSGLQFPNYSSELNVNALELDDSALYLCASSLSDRRTNYGYTFGSGTRLTVV.

This clone was counted once. This rearrangement joins TRBV5-4 to TRBJ2-7; 8 nucleotides line up with TRBD2. This CDR3 is 15 amino acids long. Germline CDR1 reads SGHNT; CDR2 reads YYREEE (reference sequence). V lost 2 bases to trimming and J lost 0 bases; unmatched junction nucleotides: 4. CDR3 sequence (DNA): TGTGCCAGCAGCTTACTTGCGGGAGGCTCCTACGAGCAGTACTTC. This sequence encodes CASSLLAGGSYEQYF.

As to this clone: This sample also contains other DNA sequences that code for the same CDR3. This sequence joins TRBV2 and TRBJ1-4; D is unresolved. The V and J ends lost 1 base and 4 bases respectively, with 10 bases between them. The germline V gene encodes CDR1 SNHLY and CDR2 FYNNEI. This CDR3 has 15 amino acids. The DNA for the CDR3 is TGTGCCAGCAGTGAAGTTGAGGCGGGTAATGAAAAACTGTTTTTT. Translated: CASSEVEAGNEKLFF. Using reference TRBV2 and TRBJ1-4 for the parts outside the CDR3, the full variable domain is EPEVTQTPSHQVTQMGQEVILRCVPISNHLYFYWYRQILGQKVEFLVSFYNNEISEKSEIFDDQFSVERPDGSNFTLKIRSTKLEDSAMYFCASSEVEAGNEKLFFGSGTQLSVL.

The chain recombines TRBV5-1 with TRBJ2-5, with D possibly being TRBD2 (6 bases). Germline V gene data show CDR1 as SGHRS and CDR2 as YFSETQ. The CDR3 contains 14 residues. Trimming shortened V by 5 bases and J by 5 bases, and 16 bases separated the two germline ends. In DNA form, the CDR3 reads TGCGCCAGCAGAGCGGGTCTGGGGAAGGAGACCCAGTACTTC. Translating it yields CASRAGLGKETQYF. Combining the CDR3 with reference TRBV5-1 and TRBJ2-5 gives the whole variable domain KAGVTQTPRYLIKTRGQQVTLSCSPISGHRSVSWYQQTPGQGLQFLFEYFSETQRNKGNFPGRFSGRQFSNSRSEMNVSTLELGDSALYLCASRAGLGKETQYFGPGTRLLVL.